The 5 T cell receptor beta chains given below trace back to one sample, sequenced in a study of T cell responses to AZD1222 COVID-19 vaccine. Profiled with immunoSEQ multiplex PCR; TCRdb holds only in-frame clones, not every one. Of 65,000 to 85,000 clones listed, approximately 85% are singletons. The source was peripheral blood, collected 28 days after the second AZD1222 dose. All receptors come from an adult who received the AZD1222 COVID-19 vaccine.

The V call is TRBV14, the J call TRBJ2-3; D is perhaps TRBD2 (7 bases). The CDR3 length is 16 residues. The germline CDR1 and CDR2 sequences are SGHDN and FVKESK. Trimming left V 1 base short and J 4 bases short, with 15 bases between. The CDR3 loop is CASSQVGGRVPDTQYF. The CDR3 bases are TGTGCCAGCAGCCAAGTCGGGGGGCGGGTACCAGATACGCAGTATTTT.

The chain uses TRBV24-1 and TRBJ2-3; D is undetermined. The CDR3 runs to 14 residues. CDR1 is KGHDR and CDR2 is SFDVKD in the germline V gene. With 5 bases removed from V and 2 bases from J, the gap between germline ends came to 10 bases. The CDR3 here is CATSGSDPTDTQYF. CDR3 coding DNA: TGTGCCACCAGTGGGAGTGACCCCACAGATACGCAGTATTTT.

The rearrangement uses TRBV9 and TRBJ1-3, with no clear D. Trimming left V 4 bases short and J 4 bases short, with 6 bases between. Germline assignment: CDR1 SGDLS and CDR2 YYNGEE. The length of the CDR3 is 12 residues. DNA of the CDR3: TGTGCCAGCAGCTATCCCGGAAACACCATATATTTT. This sequence encodes CASSYPGNTIYF.

This chain uses TRBV27 with TRBJ1-2; D not certain. V lost 3 bases and J 2 bases, leaving 10 bases between the germline ends. CDR3 size: 14 residues. CDR1 is MNHEY and CDR2 is SMNVEV in the germline V gene (reference sequence). The chain's CDR3 is CASSLAGSNYGYTF. CDR3 sequence (DNA): TGTGCCAGCAGTTTGGCGGGGAGCAACTATGGCTACACCTTC.

The chain recombines TRBV27 with TRBJ2-6; D not certain. The germline gives CDR1 MNHEY, CDR2 SMNVEV (reference sequence). V was trimmed by 4 bases and J by 2 bases, leaving 9 bases between them. The length of the CDR3 is 15 residues. The DNA of the CDR3 is TGTGCCAGCAGTTCGCCAGGTACTGGGGCCAACGTCCTGACTTTC. Its translation: CASSSPGTGANVLTF. Supplemented by reference TRBV27 and TRBJ2-6, the full variable domain reads EAQVTQNPRYLITVTGKKLTVTCSQNMNHEYMSWYRQDPGLGLRQIYYSMNVEVTDKGDVPEGYKVSRKEKRNFPLILESPSPNQTSLYFCASSSPGTGANVLTFGAGSRLTVL.